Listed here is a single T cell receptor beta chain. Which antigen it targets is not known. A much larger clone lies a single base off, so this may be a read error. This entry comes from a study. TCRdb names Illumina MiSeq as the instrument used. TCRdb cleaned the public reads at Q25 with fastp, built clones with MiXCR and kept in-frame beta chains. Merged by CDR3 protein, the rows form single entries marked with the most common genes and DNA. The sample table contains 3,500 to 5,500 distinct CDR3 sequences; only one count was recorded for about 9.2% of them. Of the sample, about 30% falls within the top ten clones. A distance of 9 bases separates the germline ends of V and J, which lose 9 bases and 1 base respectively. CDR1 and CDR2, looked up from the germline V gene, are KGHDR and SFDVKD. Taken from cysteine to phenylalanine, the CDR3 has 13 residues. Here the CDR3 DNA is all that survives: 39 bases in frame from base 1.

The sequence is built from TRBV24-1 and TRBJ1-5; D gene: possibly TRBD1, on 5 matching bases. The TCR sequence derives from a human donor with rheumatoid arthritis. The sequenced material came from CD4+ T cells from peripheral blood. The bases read TGTGCCACCGGGGGGACGAGCAATCAGCCCCAGCATTTT. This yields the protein CATGGTSNQPQHF.